The 2 T cell receptor beta chains below come from one sample, sequenced in a study of a mutant IDH1 vaccine in newly diagnosed glioma. Here immunoSEQ multiplex PCR was the method, and the copy in TCRdb shows in-frame clones only, minus some. The repertoire consists of roughly 16,000 clones, with roughly 79% occurring once and the leading ten covering 9% to 10%. Sample time point: baseline, week 1 (first vaccination visit). Treatment defined: pre-vaccination baseline after standard-of-care therapy. The starting material was PBMCs, obtained from a glioma patient treated with radiotherapy, temozolomide or both. These receptors originate from a man aged 40-50 years with glioma.

The chain joins TRBV19 to TRBJ1-3; D gene uncertain. Germline assignment: CDR1 LNHDA and CDR2 SQIVND (reference sequence). The V end was cut by 5 bases, the J end by 0 bases, with 14 bases between. The CDR3 has 16 amino acids. The CDR3 DNA is TGTGCCAGTAGTCCCGCGGGGTGGAGCTCTGGAAACACCATATATTTT. This gives the protein CASSPAGWSSGNTIYF.

Comment on this clone: The same CDR3 is also encoded by other DNA sequences in this sample. The chain has TRBV5-4 and TRBJ2-5, with D unclear. The CDR3 is 11 amino acids. V gave up 2 bases and J gave up 2 bases, with 1 base separating them. The germline V gene has CDR1 SGHNT and CDR2 YYREEE (reference sequence). The CDR3 DNA reads as TGTGCCAGCAGCTTTCAAGAGACCCAGTACTTC. Translated: CASSFQETQYF. Together with reference TRBV5-4 and TRBJ2-5, the CDR3 gives the full variable domain: ETGVTQSPTHLIKTRGQQVTLRCSSQSGHNTVSWYQQALGQGPQFIFQYYREEENGRGNFPPRFSGLQFPNYSSELNVNALELDDSALYLCASSFQETQYFGPGTRLLVL.